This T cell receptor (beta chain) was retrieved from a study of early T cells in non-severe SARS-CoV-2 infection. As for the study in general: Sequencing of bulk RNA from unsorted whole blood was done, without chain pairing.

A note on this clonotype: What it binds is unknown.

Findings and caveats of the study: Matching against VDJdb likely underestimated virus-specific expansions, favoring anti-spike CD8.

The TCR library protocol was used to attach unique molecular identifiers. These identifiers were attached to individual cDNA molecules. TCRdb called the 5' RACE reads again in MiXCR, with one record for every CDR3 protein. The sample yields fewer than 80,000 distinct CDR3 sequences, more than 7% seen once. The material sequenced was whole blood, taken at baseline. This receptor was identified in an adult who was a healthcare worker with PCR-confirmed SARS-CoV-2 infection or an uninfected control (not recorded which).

This chain's CDR3 is CASSLTGVAGGELFF. As DNA, the CDR3 is TGTGCCAGCAGCTTGACGGGAGTTGCCGGCGGGGAGCTGTTTTTT. The gene calls are TRBV5-6 and TRBJ2-2; tentatively, D is TRBD2 (6 bases). The length of the CDR3 is 15 residues. Trimming left V 1 base short and J 7 bases short, with 14 bases between. CDR1 is SGHDT and CDR2 is YYEEEE in the germline V gene.